This TCR beta chain emerged from a study of cytomegalovirus exposure and HLA in healthy donors. Notes on this clone: As yet, its antigen is unknown.

Study results and limitations: TCR beta sequences reportedly predicted the HLA-A and HLA-B alleles of most subjects accurately. Likely technical artifact: a cluster of highly shared sequence variants. Excluded were some V segments that proved indistinguishable, including TRBV6-2 and TRBV6-3.

Unrecorded immune exposures were likely, despite nominal health at sampling. The PCR used 60 Vbeta and 13 Jbeta primers. Generated by immunoSEQ multiplex PCR, the TCRdb table keeps only in-frame clones and is missing some. The table lists around 190,000 clones, roughly 72% of them singletons, with approximately 2% in the top ten. With 1 base removed from V and 1 base from J, the gap between germline ends came to 17 bases. The CDR3 consists of 17 residues. Germline CDR1 is MGHRA and CDR2 is YSYEKL. Sequencing was done on a sample of PBMCs. The chain links TRBV4-1 to TRBJ2-7; a weak D match, TRBD1 (6 bases). The sequence came from a man in his thirties or forties in good health and CMV-seronegative. As DNA, the CDR3 is TGCGCCAGCAGCCAAGGGTCGTTAAGGACAGATTCCTACGAGCAGTACTTC. It yields the protein CASSQGSLRTDSYEQYF.